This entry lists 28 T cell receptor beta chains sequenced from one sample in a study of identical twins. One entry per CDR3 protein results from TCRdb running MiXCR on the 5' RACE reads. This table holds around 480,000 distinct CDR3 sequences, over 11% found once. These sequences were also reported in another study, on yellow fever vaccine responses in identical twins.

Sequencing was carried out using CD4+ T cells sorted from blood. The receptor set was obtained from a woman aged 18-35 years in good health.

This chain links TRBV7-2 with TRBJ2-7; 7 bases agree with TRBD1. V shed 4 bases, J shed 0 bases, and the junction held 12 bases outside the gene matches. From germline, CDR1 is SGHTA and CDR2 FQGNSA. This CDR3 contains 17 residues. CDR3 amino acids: CASSSSTGRGSSYEQYF. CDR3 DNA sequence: TGTGCCAGCAGCTCCTCGACAGGGCGCGGTAGCTCCTACGAGCAGTACTTC.

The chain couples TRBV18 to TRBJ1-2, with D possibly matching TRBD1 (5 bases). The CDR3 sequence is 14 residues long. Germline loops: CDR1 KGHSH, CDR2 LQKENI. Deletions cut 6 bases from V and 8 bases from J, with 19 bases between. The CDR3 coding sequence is TGTGCCAGCTCGCCCCGTGGGGGGGAAGGCGGCTACACCTTC. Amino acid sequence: CASSPRGGEGGYTF.

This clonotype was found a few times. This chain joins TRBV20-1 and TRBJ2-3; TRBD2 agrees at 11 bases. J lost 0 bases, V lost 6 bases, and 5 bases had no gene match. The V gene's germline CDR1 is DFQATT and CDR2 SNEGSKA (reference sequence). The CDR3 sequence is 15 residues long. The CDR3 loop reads CSARLAGRSTDTQYF. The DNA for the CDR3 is TGCAGTGCAAGACTAGCGGGACGAAGCACAGATACGCAGTATTTT.

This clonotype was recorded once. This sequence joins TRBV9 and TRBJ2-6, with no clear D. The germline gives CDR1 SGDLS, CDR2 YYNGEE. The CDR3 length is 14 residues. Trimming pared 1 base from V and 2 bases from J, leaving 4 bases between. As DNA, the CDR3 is TGTGCCAGCAGCGTATTTACTGGGGCCAACGTCCTGACTTTC. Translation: CASSVFTGANVLTF.

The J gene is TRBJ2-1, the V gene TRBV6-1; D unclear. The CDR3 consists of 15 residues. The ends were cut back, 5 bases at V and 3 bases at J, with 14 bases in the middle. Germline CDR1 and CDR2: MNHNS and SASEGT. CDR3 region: CASSRETLLYNEQFF. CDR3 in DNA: TGTGCCAGCAGTAGGGAAACACTTCTCTACAATGAGCAGTTCTTC.

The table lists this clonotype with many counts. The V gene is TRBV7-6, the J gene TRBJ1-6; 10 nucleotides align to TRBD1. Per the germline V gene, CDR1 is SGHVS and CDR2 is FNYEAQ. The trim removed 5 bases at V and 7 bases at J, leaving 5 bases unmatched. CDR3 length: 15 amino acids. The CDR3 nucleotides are TGTGCCAGCAGCACAGGGACAGGGGCCAATTCACCCCTCCACTTT. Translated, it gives CASSTGTGANSPLHF.

CDR3 protein: CATSDLGTVDEQFF. In DNA form, the CDR3 reads TGTGCCACCAGTGATTTAGGGACCGTTGACGAGCAGTTCTTC. J is TRBJ2-1 and V is TRBV24-1, with D perhaps TRBD1 or TRBD2 (5 bases each). The V end was cut by 1 base, the J end by 10 bases, with 13 bases between. Germline V CDR1 and CDR2: KGHDR, SFDVKD. This CDR3 has 14 residues.

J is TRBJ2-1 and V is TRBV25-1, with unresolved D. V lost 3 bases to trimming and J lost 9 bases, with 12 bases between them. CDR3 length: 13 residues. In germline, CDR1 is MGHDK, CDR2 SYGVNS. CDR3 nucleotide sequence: TGTGCCAGCAGTGATTCTGGCCGGACTGAGCAGTTCTTC. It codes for CASSDSGRTEQFF.

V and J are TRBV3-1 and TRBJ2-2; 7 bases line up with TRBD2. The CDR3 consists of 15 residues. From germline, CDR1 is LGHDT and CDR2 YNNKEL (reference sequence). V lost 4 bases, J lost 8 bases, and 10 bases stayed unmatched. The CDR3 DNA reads TGTGCCAGCAGCCGACTTACCGGGAGGCCAGGGGAGCTGTTTTTT. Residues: CASSRLTGRPGELFF.

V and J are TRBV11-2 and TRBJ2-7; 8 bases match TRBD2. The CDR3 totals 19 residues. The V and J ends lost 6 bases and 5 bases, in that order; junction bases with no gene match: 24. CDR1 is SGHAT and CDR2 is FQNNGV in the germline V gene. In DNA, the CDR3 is TGTGCCAGCAGTAGAAAACCCCTAATTACGGCGACTAGCGAGCACGAGCAGTACTTC. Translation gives CASSRKPLITATSEHEQYF. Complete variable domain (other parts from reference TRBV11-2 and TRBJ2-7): EAGVAQSPRYKIIEKRQSVAFWCNPISGHATLYWYQQILGQGPKLLIQFQNNGVVDDSQLPKDRFSAERLKGVDSTLKIQPAKLEDSAVYLCASSRKPLITATSEHEQYFGPGTRLTVT.

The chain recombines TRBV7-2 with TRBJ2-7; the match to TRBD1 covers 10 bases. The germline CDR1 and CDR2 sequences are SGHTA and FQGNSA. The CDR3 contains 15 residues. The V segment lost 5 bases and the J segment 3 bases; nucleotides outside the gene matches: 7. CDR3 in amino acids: CASSISGTGDYEQYF. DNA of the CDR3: TGTGCCAGCAGCATATCCGGGACAGGGGACTACGAGCAGTACTTC.

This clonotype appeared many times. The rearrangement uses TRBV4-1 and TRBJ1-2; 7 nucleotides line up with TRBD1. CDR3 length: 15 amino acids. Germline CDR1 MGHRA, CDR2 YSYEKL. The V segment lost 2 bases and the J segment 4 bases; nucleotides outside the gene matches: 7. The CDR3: CASSQPAGGTYGYTF. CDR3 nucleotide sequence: TGCGCCAGCAGCCAACCTGCAGGGGGTACCTATGGCTACACCTTC.

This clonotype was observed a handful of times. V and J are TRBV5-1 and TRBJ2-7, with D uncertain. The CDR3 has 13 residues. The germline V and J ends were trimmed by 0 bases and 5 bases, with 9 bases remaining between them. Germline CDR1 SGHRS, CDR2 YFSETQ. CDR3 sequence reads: CASSLDGVDEQYF. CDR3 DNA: TGCGCCAGCAGCTTGGATGGGGTCGACGAGCAGTACTTC.

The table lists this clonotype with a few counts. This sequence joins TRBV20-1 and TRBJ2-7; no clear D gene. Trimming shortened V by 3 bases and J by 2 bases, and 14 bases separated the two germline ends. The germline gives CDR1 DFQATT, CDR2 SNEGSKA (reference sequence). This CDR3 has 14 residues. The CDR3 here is CSASHRLDPYEQYF. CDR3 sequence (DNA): TGCAGTGCTAGCCACCGACTGGATCCCTACGAGCAGTACTTC.

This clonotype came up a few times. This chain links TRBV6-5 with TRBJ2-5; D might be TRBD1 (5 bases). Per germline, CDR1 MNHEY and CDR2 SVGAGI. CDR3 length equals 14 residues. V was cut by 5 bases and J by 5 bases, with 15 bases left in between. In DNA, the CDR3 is TGTGCCAGCAGTCCCCCGCAGGGTGGGGAGACCCAGTACTTC. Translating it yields CASSPPQGGETQYF.

This chain's CDR3 is CAISDDPGYQPQHF. CDR3 coding DNA: TGTGCCATCAGTGATGATCCCGGGTATCAGCCCCAGCATTTT. The chain recombines TRBV10-3 with TRBJ1-5; D is undetermined. Deletions cut 3 bases from V and 5 bases from J, with 11 bases between. From germline, CDR1 is ENHRY and CDR2 SYGVKD. This CDR3 is built from 14 residues.

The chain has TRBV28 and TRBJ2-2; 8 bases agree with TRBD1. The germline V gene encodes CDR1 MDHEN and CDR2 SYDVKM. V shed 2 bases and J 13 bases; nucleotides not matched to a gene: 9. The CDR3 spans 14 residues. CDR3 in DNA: TGTGCCAGCAGTTTACAGCCCTCCGGGACAGGGCTGTTTTTT. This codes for CASSLQPSGTGLFF.

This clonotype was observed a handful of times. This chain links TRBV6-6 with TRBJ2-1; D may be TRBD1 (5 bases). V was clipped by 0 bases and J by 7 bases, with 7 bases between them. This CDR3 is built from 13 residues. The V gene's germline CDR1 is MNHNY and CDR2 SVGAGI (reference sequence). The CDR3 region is CASSYSPGNEQFF. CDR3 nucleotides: TGTGCCAGCAGTTACTCCCCAGGGAATGAGCAGTTCTTC.

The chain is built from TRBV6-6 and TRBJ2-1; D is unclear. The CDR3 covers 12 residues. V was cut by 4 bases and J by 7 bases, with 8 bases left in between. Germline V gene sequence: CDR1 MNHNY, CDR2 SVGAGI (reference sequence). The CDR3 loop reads CASSFWPNEQFF. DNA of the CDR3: TGTGCCAGCAGTTTTTGGCCGAATGAGCAGTTCTTC.

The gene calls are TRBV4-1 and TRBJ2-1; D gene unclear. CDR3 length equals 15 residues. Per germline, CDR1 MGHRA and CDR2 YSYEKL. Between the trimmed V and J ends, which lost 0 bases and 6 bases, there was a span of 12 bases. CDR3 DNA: TGCGCCAGCAGCCAAGACTCCGGGTTCCTCAATGAGCAGTTCTTC. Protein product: CASSQDSGFLNEQFF.

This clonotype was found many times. The CDR3 DNA reads TGCGCCAGCAGCTTCGTTACAGGGGGAGATTACAATGAGCAGTTCTTC. Encoded protein: CASSFVTGGDYNEQFF. This chain links TRBV5-1 with TRBJ2-1; 8 bases fit TRBD1. CDR3 length: 16 residues. Germline CDR1 is SGHRS and CDR2 is YFSETQ. J lost 4 bases, V lost 2 bases, and 8 bases had no gene match.

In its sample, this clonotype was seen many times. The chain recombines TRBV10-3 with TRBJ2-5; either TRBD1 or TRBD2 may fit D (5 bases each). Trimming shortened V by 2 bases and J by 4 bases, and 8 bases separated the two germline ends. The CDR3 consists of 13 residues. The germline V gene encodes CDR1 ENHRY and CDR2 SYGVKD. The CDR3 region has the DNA TGTGCCATCAGTGAGGGGGGTCCAGAGACCCAGTACTTC. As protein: CAISEGGPETQYF.

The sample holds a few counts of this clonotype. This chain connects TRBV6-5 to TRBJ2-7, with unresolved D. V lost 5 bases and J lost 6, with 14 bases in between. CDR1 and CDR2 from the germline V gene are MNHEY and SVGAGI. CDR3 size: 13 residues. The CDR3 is CASSHLISAEQYF. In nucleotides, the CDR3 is TGTGCCAGCAGTCACCTCATATCCGCCGAGCAGTACTTC.

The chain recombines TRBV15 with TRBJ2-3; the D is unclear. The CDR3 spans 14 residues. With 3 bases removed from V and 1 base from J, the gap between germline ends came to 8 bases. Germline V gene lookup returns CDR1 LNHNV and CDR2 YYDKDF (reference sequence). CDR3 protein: CATSRGAGTDTQYF. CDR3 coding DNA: TGTGCCACCAGCAGGGGCGCCGGCACAGATACGCAGTATTTT.

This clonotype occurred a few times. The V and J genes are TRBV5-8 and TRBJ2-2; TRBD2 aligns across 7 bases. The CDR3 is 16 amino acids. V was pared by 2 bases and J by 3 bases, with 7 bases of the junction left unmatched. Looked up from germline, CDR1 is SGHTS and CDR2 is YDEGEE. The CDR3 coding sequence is TGTGCCAGCAGCTTCAATTGGGGAGGGGACACCGGGGAGCTGTTTTTT. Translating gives CASSFNWGGDTGELFF.

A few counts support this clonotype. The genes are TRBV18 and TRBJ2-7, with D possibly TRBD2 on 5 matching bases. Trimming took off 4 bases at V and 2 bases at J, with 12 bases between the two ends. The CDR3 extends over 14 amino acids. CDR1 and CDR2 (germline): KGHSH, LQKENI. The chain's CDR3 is CASSRVGAAYEQYF. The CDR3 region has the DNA TGTGCCAGCTCACGAGTCGGAGCGGCCTACGAGCAGTACTTC. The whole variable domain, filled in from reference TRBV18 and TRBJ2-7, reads NAGVMQNPRHLVRRRGQEARLRCSPMKGHSHVYWYRQLPEEGLKFMVYLQKENIIDESGMPKERFSAEFPKEGPSILRIQQVVRGDSAAYFCASSRVGAAYEQYFGPGTRLTVT.

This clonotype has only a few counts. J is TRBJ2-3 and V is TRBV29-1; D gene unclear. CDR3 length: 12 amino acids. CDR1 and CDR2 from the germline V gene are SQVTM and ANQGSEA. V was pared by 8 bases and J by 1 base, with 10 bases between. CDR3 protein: CSHTPGTDTQYF. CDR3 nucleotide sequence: TGCAGCCATACTCCAGGCACAGATACGCAGTATTTT.

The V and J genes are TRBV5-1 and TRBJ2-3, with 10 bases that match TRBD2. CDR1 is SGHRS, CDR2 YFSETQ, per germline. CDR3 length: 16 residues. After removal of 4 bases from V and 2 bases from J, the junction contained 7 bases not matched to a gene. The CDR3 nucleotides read TGCGCCAGCAGCCCGAAACTAGCGGGGAACACAGATACGCAGTATTTT. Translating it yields CASSPKLAGNTDTQYF.